The 14 T cell receptor beta chains presented below share a single source sample, sequenced in a study of PD-1 blockade in classical Hodgkin lymphoma. As to time point: newly diagnosed, previously untreated cHL patient sample. TCRdb's table, derived via immunoSEQ multiplex PCR, lists solely in-frame clones and lacks some. Of more than 20,000 clones listed, approximately 94% are singletons. The material sequenced was peripheral blood mononuclear cells (PBMCs). These TCRs come from a human donor with classical Hodgkin lymphoma.

This chain uses TRBV7-8 with TRBJ1-2, with no clear D. CDR3 size: 18 residues. The V gene lost 3 bases and the J gene lost 3 bases, with 23 bases spanning the gap. Germline V gene data show CDR1 as SGHVS and CDR2 as FQNEAQ. DNA for the CDR3: TGTGCCAGCAGCTTTCTCACGTCTCCGCCAGGCTATGACTATGGCTACACCTTC. Residues: CASSFLTSPPGYDYGYTF.

The chain couples TRBV30 to TRBJ2-7; possible D gene TRBD2, 6 bases. Germline-derived CDR1 and CDR2 are GTSNPN and SVGIG (reference sequence). V shed 5 bases and J shed 5 bases, with 13 bases lying between them. The CDR3 is made up of 12 amino acids. CDR3 loop: CAWGQGGNEQYF. The CDR3 DNA sequence: TGTGCCTGGGGGCAGGGCGGGAACGAGCAGTACTTC.

The CDR3 DNA is TGTGCCTGGAGTGTACGGGGTCGAGGATCCGGCTACACCTTC. Translation: CAWSVRGRGSGYTF. The chain is built from TRBV30 and TRBJ1-2; D is ambiguous. Germline CDR1 GTSNPN, CDR2 SVGIG (reference sequence). The length of the CDR3 is 14 residues. V was cut by 0 bases and J by 8 bases, with 16 bases left in between.

The chain joins TRBV4-1 to TRBJ2-1; 7 nucleotides line up with TRBD2. CDR3 size: 15 residues. V shed 3 bases, J shed 7 bases, and the junction held 9 bases outside the gene matches. Germline values: CDR1 MGHRA, CDR2 YSYEKL. The CDR3 loop is CASSHRDSGRNEQFF. The DNA for the CDR3 is TGCGCCAGCAGCCATCGGGATAGCGGGCGGAATGAGCAGTTCTTC.

This clone was seen only once. This rearrangement joins TRBV7-2 to TRBJ1-1; D uncertain. The CDR3 consists of 14 residues. CDR1 and CDR2 from the germline V gene are SGHTA and FQGNSA. V was pared by 3 bases and J by 4 bases, with 12 bases between. CDR3: CASSFSNLATEAFF. The CDR3 coding sequence is TGTGCCAGCAGCTTTAGTAATCTGGCCACTGAAGCTTTCTTT.

V usage is TRBV5-6 and J usage is TRBJ2-3, with D possibly TRBD1 on 6 matching bases. CDR3 length equals 13 residues. Trimming cost V 2 bases and J 4 bases, with 8 bases left between them. CDR1 is SGHDT and CDR2 is YYEEEE in the germline V gene. CDR3 sequence: CASSLQGPDTQYF. For the CDR3, the DNA is TGTGCCAGCAGCTTACAGGGTCCAGATACGCAGTATTTT.

This clone has just one count. This rearrangement joins TRBV7-8 to TRBJ2-5; weak D call: TRBD1 (8 bases). Trimming shortened V by 7 bases and J by 7 bases, and 25 bases separated the two germline ends. The CDR3 length is 16 residues. CDR1 is SGHVS and CDR2 is FQNEAQ in the germline V gene. In DNA, the CDR3 is TGTGCCAGCACCCCGAGCCTTCGGACAGGGAGGGGGACCCAGTACTTC. It translates to CASTPSLRTGRGTQYF.

Only one count was recorded for this clone. The chain has TRBV2 and TRBJ2-1, with D perhaps matching TRBD1 or TRBD2 (5 bases each). The CDR3 is 15 amino acids. The germline gives CDR1 SNHLY, CDR2 FYNNEI. Trimming pared 0 bases from V and 4 bases from J, leaving 10 bases between. This CDR3 reads CASSEAPGRYNEQFF. CDR3 DNA: TGTGCCAGCAGTGAAGCGCCAGGGAGATACAATGAGCAGTTCTTC.

This chain connects TRBV27 to TRBJ2-3; TRBD2 matches 10 bases. Losses at the gene ends were 5 bases for V and 5 bases for J; bases not matched to a gene: 7. The CDR3 runs 15 residues. Germline V gene data show CDR1 as MNHEY and CDR2 as SMNVEV (reference sequence). This CDR3 is CASSLTSGAGDTQYF. The CDR3 DNA reads TGTGCCAGCAGTCTAACTAGCGGGGCGGGAGATACGCAGTATTTT.

Here the CDR3 DNA reads TGTGCCAGCAGCTTAGGTCGGGTGTCCCAGTATTTT. Translating gives CASSLGRVSQYF. The V call is TRBV11-2, the J call TRBJ2-3, with D uncertain. Germline V gene lookup returns CDR1 SGHAT and CDR2 FQNNGV. The CDR3 covers 12 residues. Deletions cut 1 base from V and 12 bases from J, with 11 bases between.

V is TRBV18 and J is TRBJ1-2, with D perhaps TRBD1 (5 bases). Germline V gene data show CDR1 as KGHSH and CDR2 as LQKENI. The CDR3 sequence is 13 residues long. Trimming shortened V by 3 bases and J by 13 bases, and 18 bases separated the two germline ends. In DNA form, the CDR3 reads TGTGCCAGCTCACCTCGGGACGGCCTTTGGAGCACCTTC. Translation gives CASSPRDGLWSTF.

The rearrangement uses TRBV19 and TRBJ1-5, with a weak D call TRBD1 (6 bases). The CDR3 is made up of 15 amino acids. The V gene lost 0 bases and the J gene lost 7 bases, with 13 bases spanning the gap. In germline, CDR1 is LNHDA, CDR2 SQIVND (reference sequence). The CDR3, as DNA: TGTGCCAGTAGTATAGAGGGGGGGGCTCGGCAGCCCCAGCATTTT. This gives the protein CASSIEGGARQPQHF.

The chain carries TRBV2 and TRBJ2-1; 8 positions agree with TRBD1. The germline gives CDR1 SNHLY, CDR2 FYNNEI. CDR3 length equals 15 residues. J was trimmed by 4 bases and V by 7 bases; bases with no gene match: 9. Here the CDR3 DNA reads TGTGCCAGCATGGGACAGGAGAGGGGATACAATGAGCAGTTCTTC. The encoded protein is CASMGQERGYNEQFF.

The chain is built from TRBV18 and TRBJ2-2; 10 bases match TRBD1. V was clipped by 1 base and J by 6 bases; unmatched bases: 5. CDR1 KGHSH and CDR2 LQKENI come from the germline V gene. This CDR3 has 16 residues. The CDR3 protein is CASSPHGTGDSGELFF. The CDR3, as DNA: TGTGCCAGCTCACCACATGGGACAGGGGATTCCGGGGAGCTGTTTTTT.